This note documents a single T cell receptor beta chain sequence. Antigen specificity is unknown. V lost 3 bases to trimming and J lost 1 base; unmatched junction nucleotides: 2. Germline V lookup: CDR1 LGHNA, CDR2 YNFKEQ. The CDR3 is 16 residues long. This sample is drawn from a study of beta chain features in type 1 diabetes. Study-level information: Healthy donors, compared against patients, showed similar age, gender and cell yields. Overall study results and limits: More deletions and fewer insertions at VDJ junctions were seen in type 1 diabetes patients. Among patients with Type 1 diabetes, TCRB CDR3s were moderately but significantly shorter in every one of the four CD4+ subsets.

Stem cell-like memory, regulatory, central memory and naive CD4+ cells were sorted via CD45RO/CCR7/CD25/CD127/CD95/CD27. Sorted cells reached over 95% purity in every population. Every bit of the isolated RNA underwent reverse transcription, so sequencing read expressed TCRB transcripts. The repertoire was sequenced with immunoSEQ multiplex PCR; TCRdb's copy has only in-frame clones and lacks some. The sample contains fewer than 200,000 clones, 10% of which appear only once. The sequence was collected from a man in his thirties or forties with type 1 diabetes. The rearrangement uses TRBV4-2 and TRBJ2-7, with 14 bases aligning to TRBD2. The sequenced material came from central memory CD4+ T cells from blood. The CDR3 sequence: CASSQGTSGRSYEQYF. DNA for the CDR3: TGTGCCAGCAGCCAGGGGACTAGCGGGAGATCCTACGAGCAGTACTTC.